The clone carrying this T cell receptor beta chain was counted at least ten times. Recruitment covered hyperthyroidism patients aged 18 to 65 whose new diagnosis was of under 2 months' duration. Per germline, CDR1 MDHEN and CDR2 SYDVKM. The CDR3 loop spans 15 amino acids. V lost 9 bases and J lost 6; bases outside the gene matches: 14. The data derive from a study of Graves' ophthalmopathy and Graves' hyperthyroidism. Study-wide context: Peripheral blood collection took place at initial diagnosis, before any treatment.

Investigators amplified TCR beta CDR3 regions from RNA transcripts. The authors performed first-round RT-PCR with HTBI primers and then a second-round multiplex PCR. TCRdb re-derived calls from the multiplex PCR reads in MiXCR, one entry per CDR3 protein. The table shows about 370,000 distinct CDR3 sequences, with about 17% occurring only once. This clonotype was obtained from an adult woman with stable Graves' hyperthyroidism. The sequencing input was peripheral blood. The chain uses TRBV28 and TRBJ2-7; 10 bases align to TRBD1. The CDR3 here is CARSSRDRGIGEQYF. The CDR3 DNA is TGTGCCAGATCTAGCCGGGACAGGGGCATCGGCGAGCAGTACTTC. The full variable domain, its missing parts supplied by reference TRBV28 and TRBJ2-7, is DVKVTQSSRYLVKRTGEKVFLECVQDMDHENMFWYRQDPGLGLRLIYFSYDVKMKEKGDIPEGYSVSREKKERFSLILESASTNQTSMYLCARSSRDRGIGEQYFGPGTRLTVT.